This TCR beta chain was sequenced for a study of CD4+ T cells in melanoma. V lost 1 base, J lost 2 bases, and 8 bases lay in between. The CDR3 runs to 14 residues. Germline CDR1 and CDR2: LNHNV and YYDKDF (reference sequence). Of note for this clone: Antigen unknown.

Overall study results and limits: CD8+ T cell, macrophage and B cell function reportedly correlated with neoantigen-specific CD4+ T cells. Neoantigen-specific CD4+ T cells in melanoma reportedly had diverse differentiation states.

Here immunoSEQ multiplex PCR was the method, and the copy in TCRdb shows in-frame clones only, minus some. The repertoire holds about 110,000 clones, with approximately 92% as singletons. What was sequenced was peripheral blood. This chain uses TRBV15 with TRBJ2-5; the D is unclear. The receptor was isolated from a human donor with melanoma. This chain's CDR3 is CATSRGDRQETQYF. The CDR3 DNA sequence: TGTGCCACCAGCAGAGGGGATCGGCAAGAGACCCAGTACTTC.